The next 15 T cell receptor beta chains were all read from a single sample in a study of blood T cell repertoires in COVID-19. Here immunoSEQ multiplex PCR was the method, and the copy in TCRdb shows in-frame clones only, minus some. The data show roughly 260,000 clones, around 85% seen once. Sequences were obtained from peripheral blood. Every receptor here comes from a middle-aged woman with active or convalescent COVID-19.

The gene calls are TRBV7-3 and TRBJ2-1; 7 bases align to TRBD2. There are 14 residues in the CDR3. CDR1 is SGHTA, CDR2 FQGTGA, per germline. After removal of 5 bases from V and 0 bases from J, the junction contained 1 base not matched to a gene. The CDR3 sequence: CASSERGSYNEQFF. In nucleotides, the CDR3 is TGTGCCAGCAGCGAGCGGGGCTCCTACAATGAGCAGTTCTTC.

The rearrangement uses TRBV15 and TRBJ2-5; tentative D call: TRBD2 (6 bases). Germline loops: CDR1 LNHNV, CDR2 YYDKDF (reference sequence). V gave up 1 base and J gave up 1 base, with 13 bases separating them. CDR3 length: 16 residues. The CDR3 sequence: CATSRGTKPSQETQYF. In nucleotides, the CDR3 is TGTGCCACCAGCAGAGGGACTAAACCTTCCCAAGAGACCCAGTACTTC.

This clone turned up a few times. The chain employs TRBV19 and TRBJ2-3; tentatively, D is TRBD1 (6 bases). The length of the CDR3 is 15 residues. Germline V gene data show CDR1 as LNHDA and CDR2 as SQIVND (reference sequence). Trimming stripped 2 bases from V and 4 bases from J, with 13 bases between. CDR3 sequence (DNA): TGTGCCAGTAGTATAAGGCAGGGGAGCGCAGATACGCAGTATTTT. Encoded protein: CASSIRQGSADTQYF.

The V call is TRBV10-2, the J call TRBJ2-5, with D possibly matching TRBD1 (6 bases). Germline CDR1 is WSHSY and CDR2 is SAAADI. This CDR3 comprises 16 residues. Trimming took 0 bases from V and 5 from J, leaving 16 bases between them. CDR3 in amino acids: CASSESRGTGKETQYF. The DNA for the CDR3 is TGCGCCAGCAGTGAGTCGAGGGGTACAGGGAAGGAGACCCAGTACTTC.

The chain is built from TRBV5-1 and TRBJ1-2; D uncertain. Between the trimmed V and J ends, which lost 5 bases and 2 bases, there was a span of 13 bases. This CDR3 region has 14 residues. Germline CDR1 and CDR2: SGHRS and YFSETQ. The CDR3 reads CASSSAGKNYGYTF. The CDR3 DNA sequence: TGCGCCAGCAGTAGTGCGGGGAAGAACTATGGCTACACCTTC.

The rearrangement uses TRBV11-2 and TRBJ2-3; a possible D gene is TRBD2 (5 bases). CDR1 is SGHAT and CDR2 is FQNNGV in the germline V gene. This CDR3 comprises 15 residues. The V end was cut by 5 bases, the J end by 2 bases, with 14 bases between. As DNA, the CDR3 is TGTGCCAGCAGCCCCCCGGACTGGTACACAGATACGCAGTATTTT. Protein: CASSPPDWYTDTQYF.

This clone has more than one count but fewer than ten. V usage is TRBV5-1 and J usage is TRBJ1-4; D is ambiguous. CDR1 is SGHRS, CDR2 YFSETQ, per germline. Trimming left V 1 base short and J 8 bases short, with 18 bases between. This CDR3 region has 16 residues. CDR3 nucleotides: TGCGCCAGCAGCTTGAACGTAATTAGAGAGGGAGAAAAACTGTTTTTT. Its translation: CASSLNVIREGEKLFF.

The rearrangement uses TRBV19 and TRBJ1-4, with no clear D. Trimming stripped 6 bases from V and 0 bases from J, with 5 bases between. The CDR3 covers 13 residues. Germline loops: CDR1 LNHDA, CDR2 SQIVND (reference sequence). The CDR3 nucleotides are TGTGCCAGTAGCCCTACAACTAATGAAAAACTGTTTTTT. Protein product: CASSPTTNEKLFF.

The rearrangement uses TRBV3-1 (or the pseudogene TRBV3-2) and TRBJ2-1, with 9 bases that match TRBD2. V gave up 11 bases and J gave up 3 bases; unmatched junction bases: 11. This CDR3 comprises 15 residues. The germline CDR1 and CDR2 sequences are LGHDT and YNNKEL (reference sequence). CDR3 coding DNA: TGTGCCGCACAGCAGCGGGGGGCAAGCTACAATGAGCAGTTCTTC. Translation: CAAQQRGASYNEQFF.

The chain recombines TRBV4-2 with TRBJ1-5; a possible D gene is TRBD1 (5 bases). V lost 0 bases and J lost 6, with 6 bases in between. This CDR3 is 13 amino acids long. The germline gives CDR1 LGHNA, CDR2 YNFKEQ. The CDR3 region is CASSQDRGQPQHF. CDR3 DNA: TGTGCCAGCAGCCAAGATAGGGGTCAGCCCCAGCATTTT.

The genes are TRBV10-2 and TRBJ2-3; 7 positions agree with TRBD2. The CDR3 runs to 14 residues. V was clipped by 3 bases and J by 3 bases; unmatched bases: 3. CDR1 and CDR2 from the germline V gene are WSHSY and SAAADI. CDR3 nucleotides: TGCGCCAGCAGTGATGGGGGGGGAACAGATACGCAGTATTTT. Translated: CASSDGGGTDTQYF.

This clone was observed a single time. This chain connects TRBV27 to TRBJ2-2; D is ambiguous. The CDR3 runs to 12 residues. V lost 11 bases and J lost 4, with 11 bases in between. Germline CDR1 is MNHEY and CDR2 is SMNVEV (reference sequence). The DNA for the CDR3 is TGTGCCCGCGGCCGCGGCACCGGGGAGCTGTTTTTT. Its protein product is CARGRGTGELFF.

V usage is TRBV6-1 and J usage is TRBJ1-5; TRBD1 might be the D (5 bases). V was shortened by 2 bases and J by 0 bases, with 8 bases between the two germline ends. CDR1 and CDR2 (germline): MNHNS, SASEGT. This CDR3 contains 15 residues. The CDR3 loop is CASSERTNSNQPQHF. The CDR3, as DNA: TGTGCCAGCAGTGAACGGACAAATAGCAATCAGCCCCAGCATTTT.

The rearrangement links TRBV5-4 to TRBJ1-3, with a weak D call TRBD1 (5 bases). Germline CDR1 and CDR2: SGHNT and YYREEE (reference sequence). CDR3 length: 15 residues. V lost 2 bases and J 0 bases, leaving 9 bases between the germline ends. The CDR3 protein is CASSFQGSSGNTIYF. CDR3 sequence (DNA): TGTGCCAGCAGCTTTCAGGGAAGCTCTGGAAACACCATATATTTT.

The rearrangement joins TRBV5-5 to TRBJ1-5; the D is unclear. Germline lookup yields CDR1 SGHKS and CDR2 YYEKEE (reference sequence). CDR3 length: 14 amino acids. V was pared by 0 bases and J by 7 bases, with 11 bases between. This CDR3 is CASSLVLSGQPQHF. Written as DNA, the CDR3 is TGTGCCAGCAGCTTGGTACTGTCCGGGCAGCCCCAGCATTTT.